These 30 T cell receptor beta chains were all obtained from the same sample, sequenced in a study of TIL therapy for anti-PD-1-resistant metastatic lung cancer. Documented time point: pre-treatment sample, taken before nivolumab and TIL therapy. The immunoSEQ assay was v3. The table came from immunoSEQ multiplex PCR; TCRdb's copy has only in-frame clones and leaves some out. This sample has about 32,000 clones, with 74% found just once. This specimen was blood, taken at baseline. These receptors all stem from a woman aged 25-80 years with non-small cell lung cancer.

This sequence joins TRBV2 and TRBJ2-2, with TRBD2 as a possible D gene (6 bases). The length of the CDR3 is 15 residues. Trimming removed 3 bases from V and 7 bases from J, with 15 bases in between. Germline-derived CDR1 and CDR2 are SNHLY and FYNNEI. DNA for the CDR3: TGTGCCAGCAGTGAGGTCCTAGGAGGGCGCGGGGAGCTGTTTTTT. Its translation: CASSEVLGGRGELFF.

The chain recombines TRBV27 with TRBJ2-2; 8 nucleotides line up with TRBD2. CDR1 is MNHEY and CDR2 is SMNVEV in the germline V gene (reference sequence). This CDR3 comprises 16 residues. Trimming removed 8 bases from V and 2 bases from J; junction bases left unmatched: 10. CDR3 residues: CASGRKREINTGELFF. CDR3 coding DNA: TGTGCCAGCGGAAGGAAGCGGGAGATCAACACCGGGGAGCTGTTTTTT.

This chain connects TRBV11-2 to TRBJ1-2; a weak D match, TRBD1 (5 bases). This CDR3 is built from 14 residues. In germline, CDR1 is SGHAT, CDR2 FQNNGV. V shed 4 bases and J shed 2 bases, with 11 bases lying between them. The CDR3, as DNA: TGTGCCAGCAGCTCACCAGGGACCAACTATGGCTACACCTTC. This encodes CASSSPGTNYGYTF. Variable domain in full (rest from reference TRBV11-2 and TRBJ1-2): EAGVAQSPRYKIIEKRQSVAFWCNPISGHATLYWYQQILGQGPKLLIQFQNNGVVDDSQLPKDRFSAERLKGVDSTLKIQPAKLEDSAVYLCASSSPGTNYGYTFGSGTRLTVV.

The chain is built from TRBV11-2 and TRBJ2-1; D gene unclear. CDR1 and CDR2 (germline): SGHAT, FQNNGV. The CDR3 runs to 13 residues. Trimming left V 3 bases short and J 8 bases short, with 11 bases between. DNA of the CDR3: TGTGCCAGCAGCTTGGGAAGACGGTATGAGCAGTTCTTC. Protein sequence: CASSLGRRYEQFF.

As DNA, the CDR3 is TGTGCCAGCAGTAGTCCCAAAGAGACCCAGTACTTC. Amino acids: CASSSPKETQYF. The chain combines TRBV2 with TRBJ2-5; D gene unclear. V was cut by 5 bases and J by 3 bases, with 7 bases left in between. Germline V gene sequence: CDR1 SNHLY, CDR2 FYNNEI. The CDR3 consists of 12 residues.

The chain employs TRBV10-1 and TRBJ2-6; D not resolved. This CDR3 is built from 16 residues. Trimming left V 4 bases short and J 1 base short, with 11 bases between. Germline CDR1 and CDR2: WNHNN and SYGVQD (reference sequence). Here the CDR3 DNA reads TGCGCCAGCAGTGGTCGCAGCCCTTCTGGGGCCAACGTCCTGACTTTC. Amino acids: CASSGRSPSGANVLTF.

V gene TRBV18 combines with J gene TRBJ2-3; the match to TRBD2 covers 12 bases. Germline V lookup: CDR1 KGHSH, CDR2 LQKENI. V lost 6 bases and J lost 2; bases outside the gene matches: 9. The CDR3 contains 17 residues. In nucleotides, the CDR3 is TGTGCCAGCTCCCCTAGCGGGAGGGCCGGGGTCACAGATACGCAGTATTTT. Residues: CASSPSGRAGVTDTQYF.

A few counts support this clone. The chain employs TRBV15 and TRBJ1-1, with D perhaps TRBD1 (5 bases). Deletions cut 7 bases from V and 5 bases from J, with 11 bases between. The CDR3 consists of 12 residues. CDR1 and CDR2 (germline): LNHNV, YYDKDF (reference sequence). CDR3 in DNA: TGTGCCACCACCGCCTGGGGGACTGAAGCTTTCTTT. It specifies CATTAWGTEAFF.

This clone was counted only a few times. J is TRBJ2-7 and V is TRBV15; D perhaps matches TRBD2 (6 bases). Germline V gene lookup returns CDR1 LNHNV and CDR2 YYDKDF (reference sequence). The CDR3 spans 15 residues. Trimming pared 1 base from V and 0 bases from J, leaving 10 bases between. Here the CDR3 reads CATSRGGVGSYEQYF. The CDR3 DNA reads TGTGCCACCAGCAGAGGGGGGGTTGGCTCCTACGAGCAGTACTTC.

The chain employs TRBV27 and TRBJ1-2; D call uncertain. Germline V CDR1 and CDR2: MNHEY, SMNVEV (reference sequence). The CDR3 has 13 residues. V shed 3 bases and J shed 3 bases, with 8 bases lying between them. The CDR3 DNA follows: TGTGCCAGCAGTTTCGGCCGGGACTATGGCTACACCTTC. It codes for CASSFGRDYGYTF.

The genes are TRBV10-3 and TRBJ1-2; D remains unclear. CDR1 and CDR2 from the germline V gene are ENHRY and SYGVKD. The CDR3 sequence is 12 residues long. V was cut by 7 bases and J by 6 bases, with 12 bases left in between. CDR3 loop: CAIKAGENGYTF. DNA for the CDR3: TGTGCCATCAAGGCCGGGGAGAATGGCTACACCTTC.

The CDR3 DNA sequence: TGCAGCGTTGAGGATGCTGCGGGAGGCTACGAGCAGTACTTC. Translated, it gives CSVEDAAGGYEQYF. The chain joins TRBV29-1 to TRBJ2-7; TRBD2 agrees at 8 bases. The J segment lost 3 bases and the V segment lost 3 bases, leaving 7 bases of the junction unmatched. The CDR3 is made up of 14 amino acids. The germline CDR1 and CDR2 sequences are SQVTM and ANQGSEA.

V and J are TRBV5-1 and TRBJ2-7; D is possibly TRBD1 or TRBD2 (5 bases each). CDR1 is SGHRS, CDR2 YFSETQ, per germline. The CDR3 runs 13 residues. V lost 4 bases, J lost 0 bases, and 8 bases lay in between. The CDR3 loop is CASSRDPSYEQYF. The CDR3 DNA is TGCGCCAGCAGCCGGGACCCCTCCTACGAGCAGTACTTC.

This rearrangement joins TRBV7-8 to TRBJ2-1, with D possibly TRBD2 on 6 matching bases. V lost 3 bases to trimming and J lost 5 bases, with 17 bases between them. This CDR3 is 16 amino acids long. Germline-derived CDR1 and CDR2 are SGHVS and FQNEAQ. The CDR3 DNA reads TGTGCCAGCAGCTTGTGGTGGGGGACTCCCGACAATGAGCAGTTCTTC. It is translated as CASSLWWGTPDNEQFF.

The chain combines TRBV5-6 with TRBJ2-1; weak D call: TRBD1 (5 bases). Per the germline V gene, CDR1 is SGHDT and CDR2 is YYEEEE. Trimming removed 0 bases from V and 9 bases from J, with 13 bases in between. CDR3 length equals 14 residues. The CDR3 DNA is TGTGCCAGCAGCTTGGAGGGGCTAGGGGCTGAGCAGTTCTTC. This translates into CASSLEGLGAEQFF.

The table lists this clone with a count of one. The genes are TRBV6-1 and TRBJ2-3; 8 bases map to TRBD1. J lost 2 bases, V lost 6 bases, and 7 bases had no gene match. Germline V lookup: CDR1 MNHNS, CDR2 SASEGT. This CDR3 region has 15 residues. The CDR3 loop is CASSTGTGPTDTQYF. DNA of the CDR3: TGTGCCAGCAGCACCGGGACAGGCCCCACAGATACGCAGTATTTT.

The chain recombines TRBV18 with TRBJ2-3, with 9 bases lining up with TRBD2. The ends lost 0 bases at V and 4 bases at J; junction bases unmatched: 5. The CDR3 is 16 amino acids. The V gene's germline CDR1 is KGHSH and CDR2 LQKENI. The chain's CDR3 is CASSPPWQREADTQYF. The DNA for the CDR3 is TGTGCCAGCTCACCACCGTGGCAGCGGGAGGCAGATACGCAGTATTTT.

A few counts support this clone. The V gene is TRBV5-6, the J gene TRBJ1-5; possibly TRBD1 for D (5 bases). The CDR3 length is 15 residues. V gave up 4 bases and J gave up 2 bases, with 13 bases separating them. Germline V gives CDR1 SGHDT, CDR2 YYEEEE. The CDR3 spells CASSLQQGRNQPQHF. The CDR3 DNA follows: TGTGCCAGCAGCCTGCAGCAGGGTCGCAATCAGCCCCAGCATTTT. The entire variable domain, with the rest obtained from reference TRBV5-6 and TRBJ1-5, is as follows: DAGVTQSPTHLIKTRGQQVTLRCSPKSGHDTVSWYQQALGQGPQFIFQYYEEEERQRGNFPDRFSGHQFPNYSSELNVNALLLGDSALYLCASSLQQGRNQPQHFGDGTRLSIL.

This clone showed up just a few times. The J gene is TRBJ1-1, the V gene TRBV2; no clear D. The CDR3 contains 13 residues. CDR1 is SNHLY, CDR2 FYNNEI, per germline. Trimming shortened V by 7 bases and J by 0 bases, and 9 bases separated the two germline ends. CDR3 nucleotide sequence: TGTGCCAGCACGGGATTAATGAACACTGAAGCTTTCTTT. It is translated as CASTGLMNTEAFF. The full variable domain, in which reference TRBV2 and TRBJ1-1 provide the parts outside the CDR3, is EPEVTQTPSHQVTQMGQEVILRCVPISNHLYFYWYRQILGQKVEFLVSFYNNEISEKSEIFDDQFSVERPDGSNFTLKIRSTKLEDSAMYFCASTGLMNTEAFFGQGTRLTVV.

Only one count was recorded for this clone. This chain uses TRBV7-6 with TRBJ2-7, with D perhaps matching TRBD1 or TRBD2 (5 bases each). Germline V gives CDR1 SGHVS, CDR2 FNYEAQ. V lost 5 bases to trimming and J lost 6 bases, with 14 bases between them. CDR3 length: 13 residues. In DNA, the CDR3 is TGTGCCAGCAGCCCGGGACCTAATCGCGAGCAGTACTTC. Its translation is CASSPGPNREQYF.

V usage is TRBV5-4 and J usage is TRBJ2-1; 9 nucleotides agree with TRBD2. Germline lookup yields CDR1 SGHNT and CDR2 YYREEE (reference sequence). The CDR3 is 15 residues long. Trimming cost V 1 base and J 6 bases; bases outside gene matches: 5. CDR3 sequence: CASSLLASGANEQFF. CDR3 DNA sequence: TGTGCCAGCAGCTTGTTGGCTAGCGGGGCCAATGAGCAGTTCTTC.

The chain is built from TRBV5-1 and TRBJ1-1, with D possibly being TRBD1 (6 bases). Trimming cost V 4 bases and J 0 bases, with 16 bases left between them. Germline lookup yields CDR1 SGHRS and CDR2 YFSETQ. This CDR3 comprises 16 residues. The CDR3 DNA follows: TGCGCCAGCAGCCCCTCCTCCGGGACATTGAACACTGAAGCTTTCTTT. Translated: CASSPSSGTLNTEAFF. The entire variable domain, with the rest obtained from reference TRBV5-1 and TRBJ1-1, is as follows: KAGVTQTPRYLIKTRGQQVTLSCSPISGHRSVSWYQQTPGQGLQFLFEYFSETQRNKGNFPGRFSGRQFSNSRSEMNVSTLELGDSALYLCASSPSSGTLNTEAFFGQGTRLTVV.

The gene calls are TRBV6-6 and TRBJ1-4; TRBD1 matches at 7 bases. The CDR3 sequence is 15 residues long. Germline V gene sequence: CDR1 MNHNY, CDR2 SVGAGI (reference sequence). J was trimmed by 5 bases and V by 5 bases; bases with no gene match: 8. Here the CDR3 DNA reads TGTGCCAGCAGTGGACGGGACAGCGGAAATGAAAAACTGTTTTTT. This encodes CASSGRDSGNEKLFF.

This chain links TRBV6-1 with TRBJ2-3, with TRBD2 matching over 7 bases. Germline V CDR1 and CDR2: MNHNS, SASEGT. CDR3 length: 14 amino acids. Trimming removed 3 bases from V and 4 bases from J; junction bases left unmatched: 4. CDR3: CASSDVAGADTQYF. The DNA for the CDR3 is TGTGCCAGCAGTGATGTTGCGGGAGCAGATACGCAGTATTTT.

The chain joins TRBV4-2 to TRBJ2-2, with a weak D call TRBD2 (7 bases). Deletions cut 5 bases from V and 2 bases from J, with 18 bases between. Looked up from germline, CDR1 is LGHNA and CDR2 is YNFKEQ. The CDR3 runs to 17 residues. CDR3 sequence (DNA): TGTGCCAGCAGCACCCGGGGGGCGGGAGTCAACACCGGGGAGCTGTTTTTT. Translation: CASSTRGAGVNTGELFF.

V is TRBV7-9 and J is TRBJ1-2; TRBD1 matches at 8 bases. Germline V gene lookup returns CDR1 SEHNR and CDR2 FQNEAQ (reference sequence). Trimming at V came to 8 bases and at J to 4 bases, leaving 9 bases not matched to a gene. The CDR3 consists of 14 residues. The CDR3 protein is CASPTGDRSYGYTF. CDR3 bases: TGTGCCAGCCCGACAGGGGATCGTTCCTATGGCTACACCTTC.

V usage is TRBV19 and J usage is TRBJ2-3, with 7 bases fitting TRBD2. This CDR3 spans 15 amino acids. Germline V gene lookup returns CDR1 LNHDA and CDR2 SQIVND (reference sequence). V lost 3 bases and J lost 6; bases outside the gene matches: 9. The chain's CDR3 is CASSMPSGGGDTQYF. CDR3 sequence (DNA): TGTGCCAGTAGTATGCCTAGCGGTGGTGGGGATACGCAGTATTTT.

V and J are TRBV14 and TRBJ1-1, with 7 bases identical to TRBD1. CDR3 length: 14 residues. J was trimmed by 10 bases and V by 6 bases; bases with no gene match: 14. Germline lookup yields CDR1 SGHDN and CDR2 FVKESK. CDR3 region: CASSPRQGQKVAFF. CDR3 nucleotides: TGTGCCAGCAGTCCTAGGCAGGGACAGAAGGTAGCTTTCTTT.

CDR3 sequence (DNA): TGTGCCAGCGGGGACTCAGGGGTCGGTCATTTGGTGAACACTGAAGCTTTCTTT. It specifies CASGDSGVGHLVNTEAFF. The V gene is TRBV27, the J gene TRBJ1-1, with a weak D call TRBD1 (6 bases). Germline lookup yields CDR1 MNHEY and CDR2 SMNVEV (reference sequence). V was shortened by 8 bases and J by 0 bases, with 25 bases between the two germline ends. The CDR3 is 18 residues long.

The chain links TRBV19 to TRBJ1-3; D not certain. The CDR3 runs to 12 residues. The germline CDR1 and CDR2 sequences are LNHDA and SQIVND (reference sequence). Trimming stripped 10 bases from V and 2 bases from J, with 9 bases between. CDR3 sequence: CAISSPGNTIYF. The CDR3 DNA sequence: TGTGCCATCTCGAGCCCTGGAAACACCATATATTTT.